Listed here is a single T cell receptor beta chain. Its antigen is unidentified. Genomic DNA acted as the template from which TCR beta VDJ combination and CDR3 sequence profiling were carried out. TCRdb itself ran the reads through MiXCR, one entry per CDR3 protein. The table includes about 180,000 distinct CDR3 sequences, approximately 49% detected once. CDR1 and CDR2 from the germline V gene are KGHDR and SFDVKD. There are 14 residues in the CDR3. The V segment lost 5 bases and the J segment 5 bases; nucleotides outside the gene matches: 3. The data belong to a study of CD8+CD57+ T cells in acquired aplastic anemia. About the research overall: The average read count for CD4+ cells in healthy donors was 8.5 million to 12 million.

General study findings and limits: With respect to CD8+ Simpson's diversity, patients and controls did not differ significantly.

This receptor was obtained from a human donor in good health. The sequencing sample was made of sorted CD4+, CD8+, or CD8+CD57+ T cells (not recorded which) from PBMCs. This chain joins TRBV24-1 and TRBJ2-4, with 9 bases fitting TRBD1. CDR3 DNA sequence: TGTGCCACCAGTGGGTGGGACAGGGAAAACATTCAGTACTTC. Translation: CATSGWDRENIQYF.